The 22 T cell receptor beta chains listed next were all sequenced from one sample in a study of tumor and adjacent non-tumor tissue in lung cancer. This sample's RNA came from whole unsorted tissue. A modified ARM-PCR protocol with three rounds of nested PCR amplified TCRbeta. A single record per CDR3 protein comes from TCRdb applying MiXCR to the multiplex PCR reads. This table has about 81,000 distinct CDR3 sequences, 72% appearing once. Input material: lung tumor tissue. Source of these receptors: a woman between 40 and 55 years old with non-small cell lung cancer.

The rearrangement joins TRBV10-2 to TRBJ2-3; D is unclear. TRBJ1-5 explains the end of the DNA better; the J call may be wrong. Germline assignment: CDR1 WSHSY and CDR2 SAAADI. This CDR3 region has 16 residues. CDR3 DNA: TGCGCCAGCAGATTGATGCCTAGTGGCCTCACAGATACGCAGCATTTT. This encodes CASRLMPSGLTDTQHF.

With regard to this clonotype: The missing conserved phenylalanine or tryptophan at the end of this CDR3 makes a read error likely. The DNA is left out, because the CDR3 cannot be placed on it with certainty; the CDR3 is given as TCRdb lists it. V usage is TRBV28 and J usage is TRBJ2-2. 12 amino acids form the CDR3, both terminal residues included. The germline gives CDR1 MDHEN, CDR2 SYDVKM. CDR3 region: CASSLWAGELLS.

As to this clonotype: A read error is possible here, since a much larger clone lies one base away. V gene TRBV20-1 combines with J gene TRBJ1-1, with TRBD1 matching over 7 bases. This CDR3 contains 15 residues. Germline V gene sequence: CDR1 DFQATT, CDR2 SNEGSKA (reference sequence). CDR3 sequence: CSAPDRVHMNAEAFF. The CDR3 nucleotides read TGCAGTGCCCCCGACAGGGTTCATATGAACGCTGAAGCTTTCTTT.

This clonotype was observed many times. The genes are TRBV5-1 and TRBJ1-2, with no clear D. Germline V gene data show CDR1 as SGHRS and CDR2 as YFSETQ. The V and J ends lost 5 bases and 2 bases respectively, with 7 bases between them. This CDR3 comprises 12 residues. CDR3 amino acids: CASRTGNYGYTF. The CDR3 region has the DNA TGCGCCAGCAGGACGGGGAACTATGGCTACACCTTC.

Worth noting for this clonotype: A much larger clone is a single base away; this may be a read error. This sequence joins TRBV20-1 and TRBJ2-1; the match to TRBD2 covers 10 bases. The CDR3 totals 13 residues. Trimming took 7 bases from V and 7 from J; bases not matched to a gene: 7. Germline CDR1 is DFQATT and CDR2 is SNEGSKA (reference sequence). CDR3 sequence (DNA): TGCAGTGTGGGGAGTAGCGGGGGGAATGAGCAGTTCTTC. Its translation is CSVGSSGGNEQFF.

Comment on this clonotype: A much larger clone differs by one base, so this may be a read error. V and J are TRBV20-1 and TRBJ2-7; 10 nucleotides match TRBD2. This CDR3 comprises 17 residues. In germline, CDR1 is DFQATT, CDR2 SNEGSKA (reference sequence). V lost 8 bases, J lost 2 bases, and 18 bases stayed unmatched. The CDR3, as DNA: TGCAGTACTTCAGCGGGTAGCGGGGGGACGAGGGCCTACGAGCAGTACTTC. Its protein product is CSTSAGSGGTRAYEQYF.

For this clonotype: The germline gene is not matched at one end of the junction; a read error may be the cause. This chain's CDR3 is CSISESASVETQYF. CDR3 coding DNA: TGTTCCATCAGTGAGTCTGCTAGTGTAGAGACCCAGTACTTC. The V and J genes are TRBV10-3 and TRBJ2-5; no reliable D call. Germline V gene sequence: CDR1 ENHRY, CDR2 SYGVKD. This CDR3 contains 14 residues.

Comments on this clonotype: A much larger clone differs by one base, so this may be a read error. The chain carries TRBV5-1 and TRBJ2-1; D remains ambiguous. Germline CDR1 reads SGHRS; CDR2 reads YFSETQ. This CDR3 spans 15 amino acids. Trimming removed 0 bases at V and 9 bases at J, with 16 bases between. This CDR3 is CASSLAVQPDGEQFF. The CDR3, as DNA: TGCGCCAGCAGCTTGGCTGTCCAGCCTGATGGTGAGCAGTTCTTC.

Remarks on this clonotype: Being one base from a much bigger clone, this may be a read error. The J gene is TRBJ1-2, the V gene TRBV20-1; D not certain. In germline, CDR1 is DFQATT, CDR2 SNEGSKA (reference sequence). The CDR3 is made up of 15 amino acids. With 8 bases removed from V and 4 bases from J, the gap between germline ends came to 23 bases. CDR3 loop: CSTLPANAYPYGYTF. The DNA for the CDR3 is TGCAGTACTCTCCCAGCGAATGCCTACCCCTATGGCTACACCTTC.

The chain recombines TRBV28 with TRBJ1-3, with TRBD1 as a possible D gene (6 bases). The CDR3 runs to 20 residues. CDR1 is MDHEN and CDR2 is SYDVKM in the germline V gene. Trimming pared 5 bases from V and 3 bases from J, leaving 29 bases between. CDR3 bases: TGTGCCAGCAGTCCTCACCGGGACATAGGAGGGGTCACGGGTGGAAACACCATATATTTT. Protein: CASSPHRDIGGVTGGNTIYF.

Comments on this clonotype: A junction end diverges from the germline sequence, so it may reflect a read error. The chain carries TRBV11-2 and TRBJ2-5; TRBD2 is a possible D gene (5 bases). Germline CDR1 SGHAT, CDR2 FQNNGV. The CDR3 runs 15 residues. The CDR3 DNA follows: TGTGCCAGCAACTTATTCACCGGGATACAAGAGACCAAGTACTTC. Its protein is CASNLFTGIQETKYF.

Worth noting for this clonotype: One base away lies a much larger clone, so this may be a sequencing read error. The chain is built from TRBV5-6 and TRBJ2-7; D gene ambiguous. This CDR3 comprises 13 residues. Germline loops: CDR1 SGHDT, CDR2 YYEEEE. The ends were cut back, 0 bases at V and 8 bases at J, with 12 bases in the middle. CDR3 protein: CASSLAGRDKQYF. Written as DNA, the CDR3 is TGTGCCAGCAGCTTGGCCGGTCGCGACAAGCAGTACTTC.

Of note for this clonotype: The junction departs from the called germline gene at one end, perhaps through a read error. The chain combines TRBV11-3 with TRBJ2-3; D gene uncertain. This CDR3 spans 13 amino acids. From germline, CDR1 is SGHNT and CDR2 YENEEA. In DNA, the CDR3 is TGTGCCAGCTATTGTGGTGGTCGGAATACACAGTATTTT. Protein: CASYCGGRNTQYF.

This clonotype was observed at least ten times. CDR3 sequence: CASSLSGDTQYF. The CDR3 DNA reads as TGTGCCAGCAGTTTATCAGGGGATACGCAGTATTTT. The chain uses TRBV28 and TRBJ2-3; D may be TRBD1 (5 bases). CDR3 length: 12 residues. The germline V gene encodes CDR1 MDHEN and CDR2 SYDVKM. Trimming removed 1 base from V and 6 bases from J, with 5 bases in between.

By share, this clonotype counts as medium-sized. The V and J genes are TRBV11-3 and TRBJ2-3, with 10 bases fitting TRBD2. CDR3 length equals 16 residues. Germline V gene lookup returns CDR1 SGHNT and CDR2 YENEEA. With V trimmed by 5 bases and J by 0 bases, 5 bases remained unmatched. The CDR3 reads CASSPLLAGSTDTQYF. The CDR3 DNA sequence: TGTGCCAGCAGCCCGTTACTAGCGGGGAGCACAGATACGCAGTATTTT.

The chain couples TRBV5-1 to TRBJ1-2; 7 nucleotides line up with TRBD1. Trimming at V came to 8 bases and at J to 5 bases, leaving 15 bases not matched to a gene. The CDR3 is 15 amino acids. Germline V CDR1 and CDR2: SGHRS, YFSETQ. In nucleotides, the CDR3 is TGCGCCAGTAGCCCTCTGGACAGGACTGTGTATGGCTACACCTTC. It codes for CASSPLDRTVYGYTF.

This clonotype came up once. One end of the junction varies from germline; a read error may be responsible. The CDR3 region has the DNA TGCAGCGCTCTCCTAGCGGGAGGTATCACAGATACGCAACATTTT. Protein: CSALLAGGITDTQHF. The chain combines TRBV29-1 with TRBJ2-3; 11 nucleotides agree with TRBD2. The CDR3 runs to 15 residues. The germline gives CDR1 SQVTM, CDR2 ANQGSEA.

As concerns this clonotype: At one end, the junction sequence differs from germline, possibly due to a read error. This chain uses TRBV12-3 or TRBV12-4 with TRBJ2-5; no clear D gene. The CDR3 is made up of 15 amino acids. The CDR3 nucleotides are TGTGCCAGCAGTACCGGACGGACGTACCAAGAGACCCAGTATTTC. Amino acid sequence: CASSTGRTYQETQYF.

This clonotype occurred a few times. The CDR3 nucleotides read TGTGCCAGCAGTGACCCCAGGGTCTCGGGTGAGACCCAGTACTTC. Its translation: CASSDPRVSGETQYF. This sequence joins TRBV25-1 and TRBJ2-5; TRBD1 is a possible D gene (5 bases). This CDR3 has 15 residues. Germline V CDR1 and CDR2: MGHDK, SYGVNS. V gave up 3 bases and J gave up 5 bases, with 16 bases separating them.

With respect to this clonotype: Because it lacks the conserved phenylalanine or tryptophan at the end, this CDR3 is likely a read error. V is TRBV29-1 and J is TRBJ2-7; no definite D call. Germline CDR1 reads SQVTM; CDR2 reads ANQGSEA. The CDR3 has 12 amino acids. V was clipped by 7 bases and J by 5 bases, with 15 bases between them. CDR3 sequence: CSAGSSNHEQYS. The CDR3 region has the DNA TGCAGCGCTGGAAGTAGCAACCACGAGCAGTACTCT.

In the case of this clonotype: At one end the junction does not follow the germline gene, possibly because of a read error. J is TRBJ2-7 and V is TRBV6-1, with D possibly matching TRBD2 (5 bases). This CDR3 is built from 14 residues. The germline gives CDR1 MNHNS, CDR2 SASEGT. CDR3 sequence reads: CASSDESGSYEQYF. DNA for the CDR3: TGTGCCAGTAGTGATGAATCGGGGTCCTACGAGCAATACTTC.

With respect to this clonotype: Lacking the conserved final phenylalanine or tryptophan, this CDR3 likely reflects a read error. V gene TRBV6-2 or TRBV6-3 combines with J gene TRBJ2-7, with D unclear. CDR1 and CDR2 from the germline V gene are MNHEY and SVGEGT. The germline V and J ends were trimmed by 5 bases and 4 bases, with 21 bases remaining between them. The CDR3 runs to 16 residues. The CDR3, as DNA: TGTGCCAGCAGTCCGGACGTGATGGAACTCTCGTACGAGCAGTACTTA. Translated: CASSPDVMELSYEQYL.